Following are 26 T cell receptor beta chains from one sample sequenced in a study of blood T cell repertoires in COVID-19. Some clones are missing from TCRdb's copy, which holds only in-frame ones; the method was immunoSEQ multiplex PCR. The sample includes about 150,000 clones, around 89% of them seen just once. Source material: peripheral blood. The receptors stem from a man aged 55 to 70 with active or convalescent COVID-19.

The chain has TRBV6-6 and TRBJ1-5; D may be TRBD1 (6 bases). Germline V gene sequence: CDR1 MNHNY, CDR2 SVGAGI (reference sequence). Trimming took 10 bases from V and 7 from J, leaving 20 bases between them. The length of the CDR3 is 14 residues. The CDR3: CAIRRGGSGQPQHF. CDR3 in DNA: TGTGCCATCCGTAGGGGGGGGTCAGGGCAGCCCCAGCATTTT.

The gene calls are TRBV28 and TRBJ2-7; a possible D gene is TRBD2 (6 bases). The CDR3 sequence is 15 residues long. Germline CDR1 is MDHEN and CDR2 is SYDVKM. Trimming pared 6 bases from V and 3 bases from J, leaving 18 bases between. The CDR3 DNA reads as TGTGCCAGCAGCAGCCCCAGCGGGCAATTCTACGAGCAGTACTTC. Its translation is CASSSPSGQFYEQYF.

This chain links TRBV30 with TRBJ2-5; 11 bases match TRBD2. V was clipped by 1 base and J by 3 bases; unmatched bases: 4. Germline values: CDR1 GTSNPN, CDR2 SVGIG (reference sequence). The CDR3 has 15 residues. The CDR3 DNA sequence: TGTGCCTGGAGTGCTGGACTAGCGGGCGAAGAGACCCAGTACTTC. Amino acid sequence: CAWSAGLAGEETQYF.

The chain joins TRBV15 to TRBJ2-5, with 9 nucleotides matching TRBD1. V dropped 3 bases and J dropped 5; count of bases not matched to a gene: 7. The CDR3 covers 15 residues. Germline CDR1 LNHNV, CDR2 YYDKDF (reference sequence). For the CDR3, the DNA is TGTGCCACCAGCAGGACAGGGGGTGGCAGGGAGACCCAGTACTTC. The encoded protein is CATSRTGGGRETQYF.

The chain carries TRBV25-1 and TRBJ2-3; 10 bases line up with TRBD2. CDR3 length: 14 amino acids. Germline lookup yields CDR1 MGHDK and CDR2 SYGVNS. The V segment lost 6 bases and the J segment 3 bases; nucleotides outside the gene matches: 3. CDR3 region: CASSTSGITDTQYF. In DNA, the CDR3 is TGTGCCAGCAGCACTAGCGGGATAACAGATACGCAGTATTTT.

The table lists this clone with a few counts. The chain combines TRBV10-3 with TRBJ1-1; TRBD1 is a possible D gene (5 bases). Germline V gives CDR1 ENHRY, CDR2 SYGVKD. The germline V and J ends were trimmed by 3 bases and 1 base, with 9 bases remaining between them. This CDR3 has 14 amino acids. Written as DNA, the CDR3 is TGTGCCATCAGTGATCGACAGCCGAACACTGAAGCTTTCTTT. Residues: CAISDRQPNTEAFF.

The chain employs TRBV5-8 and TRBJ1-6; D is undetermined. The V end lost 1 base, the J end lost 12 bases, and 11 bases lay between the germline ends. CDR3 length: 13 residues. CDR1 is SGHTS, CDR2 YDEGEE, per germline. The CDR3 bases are TGTGCCAGCAGCTTGCGGAGGGAAGAACCCCTCCACTTT. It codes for CASSLRREEPLHF.

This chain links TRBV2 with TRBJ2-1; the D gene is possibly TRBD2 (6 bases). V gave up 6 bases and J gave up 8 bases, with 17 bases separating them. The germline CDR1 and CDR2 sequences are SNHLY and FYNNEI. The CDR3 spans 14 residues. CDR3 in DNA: TGTGCCAGCAGGCGGTTGGGGGGATACGATGAGCAGTTCTTC. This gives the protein CASRRLGGYDEQFF.

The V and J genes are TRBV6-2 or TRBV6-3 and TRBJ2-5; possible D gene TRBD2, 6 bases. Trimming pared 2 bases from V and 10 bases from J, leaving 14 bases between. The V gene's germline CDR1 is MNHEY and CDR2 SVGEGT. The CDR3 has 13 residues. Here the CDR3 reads CASSYAVRGFQYF. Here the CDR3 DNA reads TGTGCCAGCAGTTACGCAGTTCGGGGGTTCCAGTACTTC.

The CDR3 spells CASSRGRRNTIYF. The CDR3 DNA is TGTGCCAGCAGCAGGGGGCGCAGAAACACCATATATTTT. V usage is TRBV28 and J usage is TRBJ1-3; 8 bases line up with TRBD1. V lost 6 bases to trimming and J lost 5 bases; unmatched junction nucleotides: 3. CDR1 is MDHEN, CDR2 SYDVKM, per germline. This CDR3 spans 13 amino acids. The variable domain in full, with the rest retrieved from reference TRBV28 and TRBJ1-3, is DVKVTQSSRYLVKRTGEKVFLECVQDMDHENMFWYRQDPGLGLRLIYFSYDVKMKEKGDIPEGYSVSREKKERFSLILESASTNQTSMYLCASSRGRRNTIYFGEGSWLTVV.

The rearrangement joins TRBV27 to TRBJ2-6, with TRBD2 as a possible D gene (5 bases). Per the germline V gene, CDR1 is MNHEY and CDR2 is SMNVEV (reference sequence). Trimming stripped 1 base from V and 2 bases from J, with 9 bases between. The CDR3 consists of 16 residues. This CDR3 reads CASSLLGATGANVLTF. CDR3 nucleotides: TGTGCCAGCAGTTTATTGGGAGCTACTGGGGCCAACGTCCTGACTTTC.

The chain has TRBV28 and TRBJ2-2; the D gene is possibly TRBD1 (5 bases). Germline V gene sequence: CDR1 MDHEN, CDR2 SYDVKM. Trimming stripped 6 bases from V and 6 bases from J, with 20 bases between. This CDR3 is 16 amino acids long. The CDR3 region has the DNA TGTGCCAGCAGGCTTACCGTATCGTTAGGGGCCGGGGAGCTGTTTTTT. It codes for CASRLTVSLGAGELFF.

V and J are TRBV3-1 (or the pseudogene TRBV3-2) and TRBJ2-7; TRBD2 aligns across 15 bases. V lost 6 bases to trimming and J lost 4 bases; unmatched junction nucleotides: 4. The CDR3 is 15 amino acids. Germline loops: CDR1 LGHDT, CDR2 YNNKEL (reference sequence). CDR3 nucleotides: TGTGCCAGCAGTCATGGGACTAGCGGGAGGTACGAGCAGTACTTC. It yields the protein CASSHGTSGRYEQYF.

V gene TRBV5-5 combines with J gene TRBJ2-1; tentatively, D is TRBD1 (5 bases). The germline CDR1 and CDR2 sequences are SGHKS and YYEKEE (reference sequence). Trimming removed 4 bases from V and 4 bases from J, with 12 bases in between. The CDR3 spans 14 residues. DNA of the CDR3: TGTGCCAGCAGCCACATACAGGCATACAATGAGCAGTTCTTC. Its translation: CASSHIQAYNEQFF.

Here the CDR3 reads CASSLQKQGSDILEPQHF. CDR3 nucleotides: TGTGCCAGCTCACTTCAGAAACAGGGTTCGGATATTTTGGAGCCCCAGCATTTT. The chain employs TRBV18 and TRBJ1-5; weak D call: TRBD1 (6 bases). CDR3 length: 18 residues. CDR1 is KGHSH and CDR2 is LQKENI in the germline V gene. Trimming removed 4 bases from V and 8 bases from J, with 27 bases in between.

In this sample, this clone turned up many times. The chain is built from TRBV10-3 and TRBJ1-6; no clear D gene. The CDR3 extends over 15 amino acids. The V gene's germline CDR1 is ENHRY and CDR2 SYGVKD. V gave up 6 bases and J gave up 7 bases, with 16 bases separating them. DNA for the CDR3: TGTGCCATCAGCCAAGGGAGGGAACCGAATTCACCCCTCCACTTT. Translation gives CAISQGREPNSPLHF.

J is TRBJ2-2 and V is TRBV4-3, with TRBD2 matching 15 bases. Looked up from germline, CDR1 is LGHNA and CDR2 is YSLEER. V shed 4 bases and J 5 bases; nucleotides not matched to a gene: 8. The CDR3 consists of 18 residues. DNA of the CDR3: TGCGCCAGCAGCCGAGGGACTAGCGGGGGGTCCCTTACCGGGGAGCTGTTTTTT. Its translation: CASSRGTSGGSLTGELFF.

The CDR3, as DNA: TGTGCCAGCAGCATTCGGCGGGGTACTAATGAAAAACTGTTTTTT. Protein: CASSIRRGTNEKLFF. The chain uses TRBV7-2 and TRBJ1-4; D ambiguous. Germline-derived CDR1 and CDR2 are SGHTA and FQGNSA. Between the trimmed V and J ends, which lost 5 bases and 2 bases, there was a span of 12 bases. CDR3 size: 15 residues.

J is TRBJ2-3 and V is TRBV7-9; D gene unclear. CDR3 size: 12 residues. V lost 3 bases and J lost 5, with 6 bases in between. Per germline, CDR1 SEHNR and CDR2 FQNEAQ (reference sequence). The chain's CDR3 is CASSLLVDTQYF. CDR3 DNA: TGTGCCAGCAGCTTGTTAGTAGATACGCAGTATTTT.

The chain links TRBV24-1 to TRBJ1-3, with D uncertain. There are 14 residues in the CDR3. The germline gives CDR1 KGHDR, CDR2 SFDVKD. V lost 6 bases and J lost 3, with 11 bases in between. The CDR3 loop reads CATSHSRFGNTIYF. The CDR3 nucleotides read TGTGCCACCAGTCACTCGCGCTTTGGAAACACCATATATTTT.

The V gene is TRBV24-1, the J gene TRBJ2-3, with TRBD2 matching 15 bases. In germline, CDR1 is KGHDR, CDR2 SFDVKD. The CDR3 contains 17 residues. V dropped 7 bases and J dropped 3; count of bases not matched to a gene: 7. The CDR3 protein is CATSGTSGGIRTDTQYF. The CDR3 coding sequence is TGTGCCACCAGCGGGACTAGCGGGGGGATAAGGACAGATACGCAGTATTTT.

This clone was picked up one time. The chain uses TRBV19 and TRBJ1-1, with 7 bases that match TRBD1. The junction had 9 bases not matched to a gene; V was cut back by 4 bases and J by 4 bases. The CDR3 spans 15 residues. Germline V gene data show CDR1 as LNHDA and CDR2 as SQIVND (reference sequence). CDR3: CASSTPGTASTEAFF. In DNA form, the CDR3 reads TGTGCCAGTAGTACCCCCGGGACAGCGAGCACTGAAGCTTTCTTT.

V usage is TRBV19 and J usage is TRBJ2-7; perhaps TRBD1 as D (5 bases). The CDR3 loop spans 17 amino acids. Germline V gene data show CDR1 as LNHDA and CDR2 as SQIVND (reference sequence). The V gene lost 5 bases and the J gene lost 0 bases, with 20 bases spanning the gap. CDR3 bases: TGTGCCAGTAGTTCGACAGAACGATACCCTTTCTCCTACGAGCAGTACTTC. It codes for CASSSTERYPFSYEQYF.

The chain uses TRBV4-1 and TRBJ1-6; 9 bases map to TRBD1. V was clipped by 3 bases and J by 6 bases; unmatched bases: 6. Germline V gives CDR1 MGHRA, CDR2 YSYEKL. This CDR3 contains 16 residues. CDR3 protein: CASSQTPGQGNSPLHF. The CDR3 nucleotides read TGCGCCAGCAGCCAGACCCCGGGACAGGGTAATTCACCCCTCCACTTT.

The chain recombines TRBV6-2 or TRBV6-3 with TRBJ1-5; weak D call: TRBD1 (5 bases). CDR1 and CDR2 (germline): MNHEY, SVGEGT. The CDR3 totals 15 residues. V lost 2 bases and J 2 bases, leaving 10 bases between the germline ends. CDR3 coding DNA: TGTGCCAGCAGTTACGGCAGGGTTGGCAATCAGCCCCAGCATTTT. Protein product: CASSYGRVGNQPQHF.

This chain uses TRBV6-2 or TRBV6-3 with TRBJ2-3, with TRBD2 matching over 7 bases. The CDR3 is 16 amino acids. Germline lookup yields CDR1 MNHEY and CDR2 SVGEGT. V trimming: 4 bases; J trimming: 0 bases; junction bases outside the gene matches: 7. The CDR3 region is CASSSLAVSSTDTQYF. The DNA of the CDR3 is TGTGCCAGCAGTTCCCTAGCGGTATCTAGCACAGATACGCAGTATTTT.